The TCR beta chain described here comes from a study of PD-1 blockade in classical Hodgkin lymphoma (dated by TCRdb to 2018 to 2020). Some background on the complete study: Nivolumab dosing was 3 mg/kg intravenously every 2 weeks, continuing until either disease progression or unacceptable toxicity. The study used CyTOF and TCR beta sequencing to define a peripheral blood immune signature of response to PD-1 blockade in classical Hodgkin lymphoma.

Here V drops 4 bases and J drops 6 bases, and the junction holds 9 bases not matched to any gene. The CDR3 starts with the cysteine, ends with the phenylalanine, and has 16 residues. The retained sequence is limited to the CDR3, 48 bases, with the frame set at the first base. CDR1 and CDR2 (SEHNR, FQNEAQ) derive from the germline V gene (reference sequence). Remarks on this clone: Its antigen is currently not known. No quality values exist for individual bases; no much larger clone is one base distant.

The Qiagen DNeasy kit was used to extract genomic DNA from unsorted PBMCs and from the negatively selected CD4+ and CD8+ fractions. TCR beta CDR3 regions were amplified by immunoSEQ multiplex PCR using primers annealing to V and J segments. Amplification bias was minimized using a synthetic immune receptor repertoire, and residual bias was removed computationally after sequencing. Processing in the source paper ran as follows. Repertoire diversity was quantified as the Shannon entropy index using custom Python scripts. Unsorted, CD4+ and CD8+ repertoires were analyzed separately, except for combined analyses in which CD4+ and CD8+ sequences were merged in silico. A clone counted as expanded when the clone's frequency after treatment rose at least 2-fold relative to C1D1, and clones undetected at baseline were given a pseudocount of 0.5. Clones with 0 or 1 copy at C1D1 were classified as singleton clones, and clones with 2 or more copies were classified as non-singleton clones. Clones expanded in unsorted samples were annotated as CD4+, CD8+ or unknown by matching protein sequences in sorted samples from the same patient. Wilcoxon tests on paired samples were used to test changes in diversity from C1D1 to C4D1. TCRdb provides this immuneACCESS table in a form limited to in-frame rearrangements. Some clones are lacking; in checked studies, under half of them reflect an unresolved V gene, and why the rest are absent is not known. Clone size and V and J calls were adopted from that table, with D and trimming inferred from the DNA. This sample lists 20,000 to 25,000 clones; around 86% were detected once. Jointly, the top ten make up around 20% of the sample.

The label giving this sample's time point can be read as: cycle 2 day 1 (C2D1) of nivolumab. Relapse after autologous stem cell transplantation had occurred in all trial patients, and cohorts A, B and C were distinguished by prior brentuximab vedotin exposure. The trial cohort was composed of 56 patients with relapsed/refractory classical Hodgkin lymphoma, for whom complete response, partial response or progressive disease was recorded as best overall response. Single-agent nivolumab was administered to trial patients in the multi-cohort phase II CheckMate 205 trial. An independent review committee assessed best overall response by applying the 2007 International Working Group response criteria. Trial PBMCs were collected just before the start of nivolumab (C1D1) and during therapy at cycle 2 day 1 and cycle 4 day 1. Peripheral blood was collected in 8 mL Vacutainer Cell Preparation Tubes, from which PBMCs were isolated by centrifugation and then cryopreserved.

What the study reported, not specific to this receptor: Trial patients achieving complete response had baseline diversity similar to newly diagnosed patients, whereas partial responders and progressors had significantly lower diversity. The study was limited to a single clinical trial cohort, and causes of repertoire differences, possibly disease activity or prior therapy, remained undefined. Baseline TCR diversity was reported to be lower in newly diagnosed patients than in healthy donors, and even lower in relapsed/refractory patients. Lower diversity was seen in patients whose nivolumab began less than 1 year after ASCT, and these patients were left out of later analyses so that immune reconstitution would not confound the results. CD4+ but not CD8+ TCR diversity rose significantly by C4D1 (p=0.0027 vs p=0.16), most apparent in complete responders (p=0.02).

The sequence joins TRBV7-9 to TRBJ2-2; a stretch of 9 junction bases matches TRBD1. The source material was peripheral blood mononuclear cells (PBMCs), sampled before the second cycle of nivolumab. The source is a human donor with classical Hodgkin lymphoma. The nucleotides are TGTGCCAGCAGCTCAACCGGGACAGGGAAACCCGGGGAGCTGTTTTTT. It codes for CASSSTGTGKPGELFF. The entire variable domain, with the stretches around the CDR3 drawn from the reference TRBV7-9 and TRBJ2-2 proteins, is DTGVSQNPRHKITKRGQNVTFRCDPISEHNRLYWYRQTLGQGPEFLTYFQNEAQLEKSRLLSDRFSAERPKGSFSTLEIQRTEQGDSAMYLCASSSTGTGKPGELFFGEGSRLTVL.